Described below is a single T cell receptor beta chain sequence and its context. Its antigen specificity is not known. Base quality data are lacking; no much larger clone is found one base away. The data stem from a study of cytomegalovirus exposure and HLA in healthy donors (dated by TCRdb to about 2017). Regarding the study in general: An earlier analysis of around 600 of the donors reported approximately 270 Gb of sequence data and approximately 110 million unique TCR beta sequences from about 179 million T cells. An earlier analysis of about 600 of the donors used high-throughput TCR beta sequencing to judge whether each TCR beta V gene segment behaved as functional or pseudogenic. The study was designed to test whether signatures of past pathogen exposure could be identified by cataloging public T cell receptors. An early release that covered roughly 600 HLA-typed donors contained approximately 320 gigabases of sequencing data and 65 million to 100 million unique TCR sequences. A later genetic analysis used genome-wide SNP genotypes for 398 of the 666 donors, treating that subset as a discovery cohort. On average, roughly 240,000 unique TCR beta nucleotide sequences were sequenced per donor among some 430 genotyped donors of the cohort, with 15% to 20% of those sequences being non-productive. To study patterns of TCR occurrence, a later analysis re-analyzed previously published TCR beta repertoires from around 670 donors and added high-resolution HLA genotyping. Donor age, sex, ethnicity and CMV serostatus were compiled together with the repertoire data. Because of strong linkage in the cohort, roughly five DR-DQ haplotypes were treated as single units for association and clustering. HLA typing included class I and class II loci at four-digit resolution. The study profiled the T cell repertoires of under 700 subjects by immunosequencing and related them to cytomegalovirus serostatus. Typing coverage differed by locus: A, B, C, DRB1 and DQB1 were typed in roughly 620-640 donors, DQA1 in approximately 520, DPA1 in roughly 590, and DPB1 in about 450. High-throughput TCR immunosequencing, statistical association of individual TCRs with disease status, and machine learning were combined to predict cytomegalovirus infection status. The genetic ancestry cluster associated with self-reported Caucasian donors included about 81% of the roughly 400 genotyped donors. Every discovery cohort repertoire had been produced on one sequencing platform. The later analysis used no new phenotypic data to find candidate immune exposures, relying instead on TCR beta sequences and their occurrence across donors. Besides the first cohort of some 670 subjects, a separate validation cohort made up of over a hundred different subjects was used. Findings and caveats that apply to the study as a whole: Only TCR beta chains were sequenced in this cohort, and the absence of alpha or paired-chain data limited detectable features. Sequencing depth was assumed to be roughly uniform across donors in the presence/absence analyses, though that assumption may not hold. A group of highly shared sequence variants was considered likely to be a technical artifact of the sequencing pipeline. Because HLA typing was missing for some donors at each locus, association tests included only the typed subset. Most CMV-associated TCR beta chains appeared to be HLA-restricted in a later analysis, and the HLA associations seemed to be driven largely by CMV exposure. In a later analysis, the rate of TCR association differed among HLA loci, with DRB1 alleles having the most associated TCRs and HLA-C alleles having the fewest. In a later genetic analysis, fewer N-insertions in productive TCRs were reported among donors in an Asian-associated ancestry cluster than the approximately 670-donor mean. Because counts were too low, more than 15 rarely observed V segments, including chromosome 9 orphons, were left out of the earlier analysis of about 620 of the donors. A further reported finding was that TCR beta sequences accurately predicted the HLA-A and HLA-B alleles for most subjects in the first cohort. An association between a missense DCLRE1C variant and V-gene and J-gene trimming of TCR beta chains was found in a later genetic analysis and replicated in an independent cohort. CMV serostatus was the only immune exposure information available for the cohort. Three of the identified cytomegalovirus-associated TCR beta chains were confirmed in vitro to be specific for cytomegalovirus antigens. Some IMGT-functional V segments, including TRBV6-2 and TRBV6-3, could not be distinguished by the 87-base-pair reads and were therefore excluded. While some public TCRs were present in many individuals, most TCR sequences turned up only very rarely across donors. When HLA alleles, especially DR and DQ, strongly co-occurred, attributing TCR associations to individual alleles was difficult. The classifier was reported to diagnose cytomegalovirus status with high specificity and sensitivity in both the original cohort and the validation cohort. An earlier analysis of some 560 of the donors showed that most TCR beta V segments appeared in productive rearrangements either about 90% or about 30% of the time, which broadly matched IMGT annotations. In a later analysis, several top co-occurrence clusters were reported to appear linked to parvovirus B19, influenza, CMV and Epstein-Barr virus. A later analysis found that HLA-associated TCR beta chains were more clonally expanded and had lower generation probabilities than equally common non-associated chains. At a false discovery rate of 0.05, a later analysis linked approximately 18,000 TCR beta sequences to specific HLA alleles. The study gave a list of 150 to 200 TCR beta chains associated with cytomegalovirus. Correlated functional status among segregating V segments might be attributable to linkage disequilibrium, but an unknown experimental factor could not be ruled out. It was suggested by the authors that the approach could potentially be generalized to other disease states and immunological phenotypes.

The cohort was made up of 666 healthy bone marrow donors. At the time of sampling, all cohort members were nominally healthy, though unrecorded immune exposures were likely present. The donor was CMV seropositive and was included in the group of 250 to 350 seropositive cohort members. A peripheral blood sample was provided by each donor, and peripheral blood mononuclear cells were used for TCR beta sequencing. Genomic DNA extraction from the blood cell samples was performed with the Qiagen DNeasy Blood Extraction Kit. The protocol used for the library was the immunoSEQ multiplex PCR assay. For the multiplex PCR, a mixture combining 60 forward primers for TCR Vbeta segments and 13 reverse primers for TCR Jbeta segments was used. The CDR3 region of rearranged TCR beta genes was amplified from genomic DNA by a multiplex PCR assay. Amplified TCR beta libraries were sequenced as 87-base-pair reads on the Illumina HiSeq System. Per the authors' processing: A later analysis tallied approximately 87 million unique TCR beta chains across the 550 to 850 repertoires, and around 10 million of those chains were shared by two or more donors. A nearest-neighbor algorithm error-corrected the raw reads and collapsed the reads into unique sequences, merging closely related sequences to remove PCR and sequencing errors. V, D and J gene segments were assigned by aligning CDR3 sequences to IMGT reference sequences. For a sequence to be retained, a match of at least six nucleotides was required to both a V gene segment and a J gene segment. Rearrangements were called productive when the CDR3 lacked stop codons and stayed in frame with V and J; all others were non-productive. CDR3 was defined according to IMGT convention as the region running from the second conserved V-encoded cysteine to the conserved J-encoded phenylalanine. Sequences without an unambiguous match to a single V gene segment were excluded from the earlier analysis of almost 600 of the donors. An earlier analysis of a few hundred of the donors called V segments functional above 56.7% productive rearrangements and segregating when the between-donor standard deviation exceeded 5%. To diagnose cytomegalovirus status from the catalog of TCR beta chain sequences, a statistical classification framework was built. A later analysis assigned V and J genes by comparing TCR nucleotide sequences with IMGT/GENE-DB human TR gene sequences. Using the TCRdist pipeline, a later analysis assigned CDR3 sequences along with most-parsimonious VDJ recombination scenarios. A later analysis defined each TCR beta chain by its CDR3 amino acid sequence plus V-gene family, and excluded reads lacking a unique V-gene family. A later analysis removed 550 to 700 highly shared, low-generation-probability nucleotide sequences to deal with suspected cross-contamination and a sequencing artifact. For each public chain, a later analysis derived a clonal expansion index from normalized ranks of inferred template counts within each repertoire. Generation probabilities in a later analysis came from a VDJ recombination model fitted to out-of-frame rearrangements, and those results were checked against IGoR. Hypergeometric tests were used in a later analysis to score TCR-TCR, TCR-HLA and TCR-CMV co-occurrence, with a repertoire-size bias correction applied to the TCR pairs. A later analysis estimated false discovery rates by permuting HLA or CMV assignments 20 times. In a later analysis, co-occurring TCRs were grouped using DBSCAN, and TCRdist sequence similarity was added for clustering within HLA-allele-positive subsets. Repertoires with fewer than 30,000 or more than 120,000 public chains, plus five repertoires with anomalous nucleotide sharing, were excluded from co-occurrence clustering. TCRdb re-hosts the immuneACCESS table, in-frame sequences only. Its copies lack some clones; in the studies checked, an unresolved V gene accounts for under half of them, and the cause for the rest is not known. The DNA was the basis for D and trimming; V, J and clone size are from that table. For this sample there are about 190,000 clones; about 83% appear just once. The biggest ten clones account for less than 2% of the sample.

The germline V gene encodes CDR1 SGHRS and CDR2 YFSETQ. V has 3 bases trimmed and J has 6 bases trimmed; junction bases matching no gene number 7. From cysteine to phenylalanine, the CDR3 is 15 amino acids long. The retained sequence is limited to the CDR3, 45 bases, with the frame set at the first base. This receptor was taken from a man in his forties in good health and CMV-seropositive. The sequenced sample consisted of PBMCs. The chain was built from TRBV5-1 and TRBJ2-7, with 12 middle bases fitting TRBD2. Here the CDR3 is given as CASSSLAGGPIEQYF. The base sequence is TGCGCCAGCAGCTCCCTAGCGGGAGGGCCCATCGAGCAGTACTTC.